Listed below are T cell receptor beta chains from one sample, sequenced in a study of blood T cell repertoires in COVID-19. Method: immunoSEQ multiplex PCR; TCRdb's copy keeps in-frame clones and lacks some. The repertoire includes around 76,000 clones, about 70% of them detected once, and 28% sits in the top ten. The sequenced sample was peripheral blood. The source of these receptors is a woman older than 75 with active or convalescent COVID-19. Each CDR3 is given with its conserved first and last residue. Fields, in order: clone size, V gene, D gene, J gene, CDR3 protein, CDR3 DNA. The D gene is left open where the match is weak. Clone size is shown for a subset of rows, as once, few, many or a class of expanded clone.

>.|TRBV5-4|.|TRBJ2-7
CASSLGLDTSYEQYF
TGTGCCAGCAGCTTGGGGTTGGACACCTCCTACGAGCAGTACTTC
>.|TRBV12-1|.|TRBJ2-5
CASSEGPTTQETQYF
TGTGCCAGCAGCGAAGGACCGACTACCCAAGAGACCCAGTACTTC
>.|TRBV6-6|.|TRBJ2-7
CASSYGGQKGYEQYF
TGTGCCAGCAGTTACGGGGGCCAAAAGGGCTACGAGCAGTACTTC
>.|TRBV7-8|.|TRBJ2-3
CASQANTDTQYF
TGTGCCAGCCAGGCCAACACAGATACGCAGTATTTT
>once|TRBV28|.|TRBJ1-5
CASSWHNRDPWPQHF
TGTGCCAGCAGTTGGCATAACAGGGACCCATGGCCCCAGCATTTT
>few|TRBV12-5|TRBD2|TRBJ2-1
CASGLTSGGPREQFF
TGTGCTAGTGGCCTTACTAGCGGGGGGCCTCGTGAGCAGTTCTTC
>.|TRBV19|.|TRBJ2-2
CASSRVRRDTGELFF
TGTGCCAGTAGTAGGGTCAGGAGGGACACCGGGGAGCTGTTTTTT
>.|TRBV2|TRBD1|TRBJ1-4
CASTGQGTFNEKLFF
TGTGCCAGCACGGGACAGGGGACTTTTAATGAAAAACTGTTTTTT
>few|TRBV7-6|.|TRBJ1-3
CASSLGQSNTIYF
TGTGCCAGCAGCTTAGGTCAATCAAACACCATATATTTT
>.|TRBV23-1|.|TRBJ2-2
CASSQCEGTGELFF
TGCGCCAGCAGTCAATGTGAGGGCACCGGGGAGCTGTTTTTT
>.|TRBV2|.|TRBJ1-6
CASSVSAGDNSPLHF
TGTGCCAGCAGTGTCTCGGCAGGGGATAATTCACCCCTCCACTTT
>.|TRBV10-3|TRBD1|TRBJ2-3
CAISEGQGTDTQYF
TGTGCCATCAGTGAGGGACAGGGGACAGATACGCAGTATTTT
>.|TRBV6-2/TRBV6-3|.|TRBJ2-4
CASSYEGEDIQYF
TGTGCCAGCAGTTACGAGGGTGAGGACATTCAGTACTTC
>.|TRBV29-1|.|TRBJ2-3
CSVERGTDTQYF
TGCAGCGTTGAAAGGGGAACAGATACGCAGTATTTT
>.|TRBV18|.|TRBJ2-5
CASSRDYEETQYF
TGTGCCAGCTCACGTGATTATGAGGAGACCCAGTACTTC
>.|TRBV21-1|.|TRBJ2-1
CASSQTSGSSYNEQFF
TGTGCCAGCAGCCAGACTAGCGGGAGCTCCTACAATGAGCAGTTCTTC
>many|TRBV25-1|.|TRBJ2-2
CASRAPQATNTGELFF
TGTGCCAGCAGAGCACCCCAGGCAACGAACACCGGGGAGCTGTTTTTT
>.|TRBV30|TRBD1|TRBJ1-5
CAWSDGTGGEGQPQHF
TGTGCCTGGAGTGACGGGACAGGGGGCGAAGGGCAGCCCCAGCATTTT
>.|TRBV6-5|TRBD2|TRBJ2-3
CASRRTSGGHTQYF
TGTGCCAGCAGAAGGACTAGCGGGGGTCACACGCAGTATTTT
>.|TRBV6-5|.|TRBJ1-5
CAVQGGRDQPQHF
TGTGCCGTCCAGGGCGGTCGAGATCAGCCCCAGCATTTT
>.|TRBV6-5|TRBD1|TRBJ1-2
CASSSIQGQGVYGYTF
TGTGCCAGCAGTTCAATTCAGGGACAGGGAGTCTATGGCTACACCTTC
>few|TRBV7-9|TRBD1|TRBJ2-2
CASSLVGQGPTGELFF
TGTGCCAGCAGCTTAGTGGGACAGGGACCCACCGGGGAGCTGTTTTTT
>.|TRBV6-2/TRBV6-3|.|TRBJ2-2
CASSYSSTYTGELFF
TGTGCCAGCAGTTACTCGAGCACGTACACCGGGGAGCTGTTTTTT
>.|TRBV5-4|.|TRBJ1-3
CASSLEGAKRMDTIYF
TGTGCCAGCAGCTTGGAAGGGGCGAAAAGAATGGACACCATATATTTT
>many|TRBV7-3|TRBD2|TRBJ2-5
CASSLGASGGKWETQYF
TGTGCCAGCAGCTTGGGAGCCAGCGGGGGGAAGTGGGAGACCCAGTACTTC
>few|TRBV7-7|.|TRBJ1-1
CASSSAPGAEAFF
TGTGCTAGCAGCTCCGCCCCCGGGGCTGAAGCTTTCTTT
>few|TRBV2|.|TRBJ2-5
CASSEDRSMTQYF
TGTGCCAGCAGTGAAGACAGATCGATGACCCAGTACTTC
>.|TRBV14|.|TRBJ1-4
CASSLITGFGFEKLFF
TGTGCCAGCAGCCTTATCACAGGATTCGGTTTTGAAAAACTGTTTTTT
>.|TRBV7-9|.|TRBJ1-1
CASSSTENTEAFF
TGTGCCAGCAGCTCGACTGAGAACACTGAAGCTTTCTTT
>once|TRBV19|.|TRBJ1-6
CASSPSTESNSPLHF
TGTGCCAGTAGCCCTTCGACGGAGTCAAATTCACCCCTCCACTTT
>.|TRBV27|TRBD1|TRBJ1-5
CASRQTGGFVNQPQHF
TGTGCCAGCAGGCAAACAGGGGGCTTTGTCAATCAGCCCCAGCATTTT
>.|TRBV6-6|.|TRBJ1-3
CASSYFRAYSGNTIYF
TGTGCCAGCAGTTACTTCAGGGCATATTCTGGAAACACCATATATTTT
>.|TRBV18|TRBD2|TRBJ2-7
CASSPSGGPSYEQYF
TGTGCCAGCTCACCGAGCGGGGGGCCTTCCTACGAGCAGTACTTC
>.|TRBV5-1|TRBD2|TRBJ2-1
CASSQRGDSYNEQFF
TGCGCCAGCAGTCAGCGGGGGGACTCCTACAATGAGCAGTTCTTC
>.|TRBV6-5|.|TRBJ1-3
CASAQGTSGNTIYF
TGTGCCAGCGCCCAGGGTACCTCTGGAAACACCATATATTTT
>once|TRBV2|TRBD1|TRBJ1-4
CASFGGGGEEKLFF
TGTGCCAGCTTTGGAGGGGGCGGAGAGGAAAAACTGTTTTTT
>.|TRBV2|TRBD1|TRBJ1-2
CASGRDSVYGGYTF
TGTGCCAGCGGTCGGGACAGCGTCTATGGAGGCTACACCTTC
>once|TRBV19|.|TRBJ1-2
CASSIQVDYGYTF
TGTGCCAGTAGTATTCAGGTTGACTATGGCTACACCTTC
>.|TRBV28|.|TRBJ1-2
CASSRNREGGYGYTF
TGTGCCAGCAGTCGGAACAGGGAAGGGGGCTATGGCTACACCTTC
>.|TRBV7-9|.|TRBJ2-5
CASGLLAAQETQYF
TGTGCCAGCGGTTTGCTAGCAGCCCAAGAGACCCAGTACTTC
>once|TRBV9|.|TRBJ1-5
CASSVGPGGNQPQHF
TGTGCCAGCAGCGTAGGGCCAGGGGGCAATCAGCCCCAGCATTTT
>.|TRBV18|TRBD1|TRBJ1-1
CASSPQGADTEAFF
TGTGCCAGCTCACCCCAGGGGGCTGACACTGAAGCTTTCTTT
>.|TRBV12-3/TRBV12-4|.|TRBJ1-2
CASSLDRVYGYTF
TGTGCCAGCAGTTTAGACAGGGTCTATGGCTACACCTTC
>few|TRBV7-2|.|TRBJ1-5
CASSSPGQSWPQHF
TGTGCCAGCAGCTCCCCAGGACAATCATGGCCCCAGCATTTT
>.|TRBV7-2|TRBD1|TRBJ1-2
CASSLNTGEGYTF
TGTGCCAGCAGCTTAAATACAGGGGAAGGCTACACCTTC
>.|TRBV5-1|TRBD2|TRBJ2-5
CASSLGGLAQVGTQYF
TGCGCCAGCAGCTTGGGGGGACTAGCTCAGGTAGGGACCCAGTACTTC
>few|TRBV7-2|TRBD2|TRBJ2-1
CASSPQFLAGLYNEQFF
TGTGCCAGCAGCCCCCAGTTTCTAGCGGGCCTCTACAATGAGCAGTTCTTC
>medium-sized|TRBV7-2|TRBD1|TRBJ1-2
CASSLADRDGYTF
TGTGCCAGCAGCTTAGCGGACAGGGACGGCTACACCTTC
>.|TRBV30|.|TRBJ2-1
CAWSLGQGFSYNEQFF
TGTGCCTGGAGTCTGGGGCAGGGGTTCTCCTACAATGAGCAGTTCTTC
>.|TRBV7-2|.|TRBJ2-3
CASSLTGSTDTQYF
TGTGCCAGCAGCTTAACAGGGAGCACAGATACGCAGTATTTT